Sequencing of this T cell receptor beta chain was carried out in a study of blood T cells in healthy people across ages. About the research overall: About one barcoded beta molecule per two T cells was captured by template switching. The study's findings and limits: Naive and antigen-experienced cells could not be conclusively compared, given unsorted PBMCs.

Next came a second PCR, run for about 6 to 11 cycles, which used a sample-barcoded 5' primer along with a J-beta primer mix. Each cDNA molecule was tagged by a template-switch adaptor with 12 random nucleotides. From the 5' RACE reads, TCRdb called clonotypes with MiXCR, one entry per CDR3 protein. Here the sample spans roughly 1,700,000 distinct CDR3 sequences, roughly 28% being singletons. As regards this clonotype: The antigen remains unidentified.

The donors, aged roughly 6 to 100, were healthy Caucasians from Russia. V lost 6 bases to trimming and J lost 2 bases, with 16 bases between them. Per the germline V gene, CDR1 is SGHTA and CDR2 is FQGNSA. This CDR3 is built from 15 residues. The receptor's source is a woman aged 25 to 39 in good health. The gene calls are TRBV7-2 and TRBJ1-2, with D possibly being TRBD1 (6 bases). The sample consisted of blood. CDR3 DNA sequence: TGTGCCAGCAGATTCGGACAGAACAACAACTATGGCTACACCTTC. Its protein product is CASRFGQNNNYGYTF.